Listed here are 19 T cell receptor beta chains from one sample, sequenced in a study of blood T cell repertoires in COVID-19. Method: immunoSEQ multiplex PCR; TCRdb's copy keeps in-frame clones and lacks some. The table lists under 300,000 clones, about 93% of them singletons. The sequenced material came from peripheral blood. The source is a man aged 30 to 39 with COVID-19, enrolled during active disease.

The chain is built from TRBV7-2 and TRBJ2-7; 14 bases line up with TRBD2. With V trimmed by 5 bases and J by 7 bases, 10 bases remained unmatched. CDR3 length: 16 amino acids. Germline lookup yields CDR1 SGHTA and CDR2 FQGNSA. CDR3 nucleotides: TGTGCCAGCAGCCCGAGACTAGCGGGGGGGCGAGGAGAGCAGTACTTC. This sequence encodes CASSPRLAGGRGEQYF.

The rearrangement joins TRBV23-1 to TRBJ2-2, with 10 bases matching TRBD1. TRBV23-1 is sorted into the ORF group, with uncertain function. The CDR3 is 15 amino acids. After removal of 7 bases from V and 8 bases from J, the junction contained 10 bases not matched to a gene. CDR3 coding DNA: TGCGCCAGCACCCCAACCGGGACAGGGGTTGGGGAGCTGTTTTTT. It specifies CASTPTGTGVGELFF.

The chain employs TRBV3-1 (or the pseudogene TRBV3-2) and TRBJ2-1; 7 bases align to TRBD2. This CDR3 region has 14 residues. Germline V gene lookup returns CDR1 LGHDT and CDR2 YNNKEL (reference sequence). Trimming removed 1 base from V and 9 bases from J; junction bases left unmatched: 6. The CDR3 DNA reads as TGTGCCAGCAGCCAAGGTCGTGGGGGGGTTGAGCAGTTCTTC. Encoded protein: CASSQGRGGVEQFF.

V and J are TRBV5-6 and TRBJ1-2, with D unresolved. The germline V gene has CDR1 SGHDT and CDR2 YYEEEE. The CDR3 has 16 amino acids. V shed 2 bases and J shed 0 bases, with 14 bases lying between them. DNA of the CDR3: TGTGCCAGCAGCTTAGGAGGGCTAGGCCCTAACTATGGCTACACCTTC. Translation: CASSLGGLGPNYGYTF.

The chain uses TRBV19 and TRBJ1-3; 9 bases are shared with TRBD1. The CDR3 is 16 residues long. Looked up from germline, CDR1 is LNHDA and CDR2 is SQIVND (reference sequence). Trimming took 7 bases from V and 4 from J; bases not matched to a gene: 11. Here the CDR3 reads CASTPGGTGTGNTIYF. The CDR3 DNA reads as TGTGCCAGTACCCCAGGCGGGACAGGGACAGGAAACACCATATATTTT.

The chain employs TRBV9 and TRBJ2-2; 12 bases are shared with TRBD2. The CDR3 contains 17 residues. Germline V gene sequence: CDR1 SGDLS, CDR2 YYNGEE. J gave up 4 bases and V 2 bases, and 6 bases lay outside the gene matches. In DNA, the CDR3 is TGTGCCAGCAGCGTGGCTAGCGGGGGGGCCGGCACCGGGGAGCTGTTTTTT. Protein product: CASSVASGGAGTGELFF.

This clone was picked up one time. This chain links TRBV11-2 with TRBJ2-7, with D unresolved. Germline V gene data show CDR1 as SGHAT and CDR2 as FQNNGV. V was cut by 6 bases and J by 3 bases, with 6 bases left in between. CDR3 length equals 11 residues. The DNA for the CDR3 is TGTGCCAGCAGACAAAACTACGAGCAGTACTTC. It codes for CASRQNYEQYF.

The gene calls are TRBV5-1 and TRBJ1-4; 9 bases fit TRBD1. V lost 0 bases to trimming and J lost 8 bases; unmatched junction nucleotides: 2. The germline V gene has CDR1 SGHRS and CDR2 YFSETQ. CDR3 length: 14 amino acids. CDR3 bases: TGCGCCAGCAGCTTGGACAGGGGGCACGAAAAACTGTTTTTT. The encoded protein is CASSLDRGHEKLFF.

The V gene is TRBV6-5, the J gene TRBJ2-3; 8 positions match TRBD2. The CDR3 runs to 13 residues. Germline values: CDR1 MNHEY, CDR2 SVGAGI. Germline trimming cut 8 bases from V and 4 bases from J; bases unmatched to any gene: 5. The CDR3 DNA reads TGTGCCAGCCGCCCCGGGGGGGCAGATACGCAGTATTTT. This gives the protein CASRPGGADTQYF.

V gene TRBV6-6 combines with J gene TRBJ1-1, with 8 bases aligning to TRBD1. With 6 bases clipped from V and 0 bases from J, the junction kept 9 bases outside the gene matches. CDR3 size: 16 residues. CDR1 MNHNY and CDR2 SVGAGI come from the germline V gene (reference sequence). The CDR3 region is CASRYPQGAVNTEAFF. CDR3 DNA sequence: TGTGCCAGCAGGTACCCTCAGGGGGCTGTGAACACTGAAGCTTTCTTT.

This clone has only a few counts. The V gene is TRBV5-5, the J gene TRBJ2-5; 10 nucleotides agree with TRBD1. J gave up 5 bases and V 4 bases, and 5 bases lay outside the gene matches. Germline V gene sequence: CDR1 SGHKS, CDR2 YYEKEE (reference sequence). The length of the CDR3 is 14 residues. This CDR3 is CASSEMGQGETQYF. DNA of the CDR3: TGTGCCAGCAGCGAGATGGGACAGGGGGAGACCCAGTACTTC.

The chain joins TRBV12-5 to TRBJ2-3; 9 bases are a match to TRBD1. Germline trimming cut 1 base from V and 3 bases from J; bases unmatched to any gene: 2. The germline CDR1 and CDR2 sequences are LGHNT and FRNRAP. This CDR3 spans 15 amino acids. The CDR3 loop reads CASGLGTGATDTQYF. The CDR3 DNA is TGTGCTAGTGGTTTGGGGACAGGGGCAACAGATACGCAGTATTTT.

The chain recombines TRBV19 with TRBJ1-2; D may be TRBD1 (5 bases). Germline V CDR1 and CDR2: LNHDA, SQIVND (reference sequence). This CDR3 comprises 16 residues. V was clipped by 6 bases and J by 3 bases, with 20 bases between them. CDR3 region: CASSKMGGRAHYGYTF. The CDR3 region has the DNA TGTGCCAGTAGCAAGATGGGGGGAAGAGCCCACTATGGCTACACCTTC.

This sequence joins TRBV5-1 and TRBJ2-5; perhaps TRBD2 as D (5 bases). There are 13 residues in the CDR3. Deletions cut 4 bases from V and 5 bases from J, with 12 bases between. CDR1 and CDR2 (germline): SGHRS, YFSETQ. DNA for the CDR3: TGCGCCAGCAGCCACCGGGGAACGGAGACCCAGTACTTC. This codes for CASSHRGTETQYF. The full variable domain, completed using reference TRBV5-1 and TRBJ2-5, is KAGVTQTPRYLIKTRGQQVTLSCSPISGHRSVSWYQQTPGQGLQFLFEYFSETQRNKGNFPGRFSGRQFSNSRSEMNVSTLELGDSALYLCASSHRGTETQYFGPGTRLLVL.

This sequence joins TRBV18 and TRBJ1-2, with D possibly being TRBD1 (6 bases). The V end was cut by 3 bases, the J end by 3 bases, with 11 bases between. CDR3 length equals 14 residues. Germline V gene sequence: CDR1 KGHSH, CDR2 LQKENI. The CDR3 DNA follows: TGTGCCAGCTCACCGCAGGGGATTGACTATGGCTACACCTTC. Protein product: CASSPQGIDYGYTF.

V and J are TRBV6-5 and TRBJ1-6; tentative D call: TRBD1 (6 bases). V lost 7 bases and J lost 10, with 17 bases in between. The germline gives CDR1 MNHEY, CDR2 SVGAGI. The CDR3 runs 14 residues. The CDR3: CASNERQAPSPLHF. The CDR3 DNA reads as TGTGCCAGCAACGAGCGACAGGCGCCCTCACCCCTCCACTTT.

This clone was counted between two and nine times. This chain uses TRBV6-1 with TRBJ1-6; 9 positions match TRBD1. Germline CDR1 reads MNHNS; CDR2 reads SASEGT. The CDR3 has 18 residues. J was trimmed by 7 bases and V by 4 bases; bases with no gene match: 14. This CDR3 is CASSAETLGQGVNSPLHF. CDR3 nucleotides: TGTGCCAGCAGTGCGGAGACGCTGGGACAGGGTGTAAATTCACCCCTCCACTTT.

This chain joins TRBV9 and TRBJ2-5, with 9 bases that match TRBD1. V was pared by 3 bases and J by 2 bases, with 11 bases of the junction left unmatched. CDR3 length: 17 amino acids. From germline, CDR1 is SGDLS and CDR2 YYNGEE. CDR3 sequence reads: CASSGGLGTGSQETQYF. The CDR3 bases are TGTGCCAGCAGCGGCGGTTTGGGGACAGGGTCTCAAGAGACCCAGTACTTC.

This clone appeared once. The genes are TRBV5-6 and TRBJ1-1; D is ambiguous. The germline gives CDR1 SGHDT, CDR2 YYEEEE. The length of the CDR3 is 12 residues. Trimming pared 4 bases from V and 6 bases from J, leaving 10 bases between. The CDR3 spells CASSQSTAEAFF. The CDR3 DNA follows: TGTGCCAGCAGCCAATCAACTGCTGAAGCTTTCTTT.